The clone carrying this T cell receptor (beta chain) was seen at least ten times. This record belongs to a study of patients and donors after allogeneic stem cell transplantation. TCRdb re-derived calls from the RT-PCR reads in MiXCR, one entry per CDR3 protein. The sample contains approximately 90,000 distinct CDR3 sequences, 4.5% to 5% of which appear only once. The V end was cut by 4 bases, the J end by 12 bases, with 23 bases between. The CDR3 is 15 residues long. Germline CDR1 is SGHDT and CDR2 is YYEEEE. The sequence derives from a human donor who was either an allogeneic HSCT recipient or a stem cell or donor lymphocyte infusion donor (not recorded which). It is not recorded whose cells these are; they may come from a transplant donor. This chain joins TRBV5-6 and TRBJ2-1; a weak D match, TRBD2 (6 bases). Sequencing was done on a sample of blood, either unsorted or a sorted T cell fraction (not recorded which). This CDR3 is CASSPMGGSNDGQFF. The CDR3 region has the DNA TGTGCCAGCAGCCCTATGGGGGGAAGCAATGATGGGCAGTTCTTC.